This T cell receptor beta chain comes out of a study of monozygotic twins with inflammatory bowel disease. A template switching step added UMIs, each with a 6-nucleotide sample barcode. Using the 5' RACE reads, TCRdb records one entry per CDR3 protein without DNA. This repertoire includes about 130,000 distinct CDR3 sequences. CDR1 and CDR2 (germline): SGHTA, FQGTGA. The CDR3 is 19 amino acids. Study findings and constraints: No detectable difference in repertoire similarity separated concordant from discordant twins, possibly as a result of limited power. Inverse Simpson values showed less TCRbeta diversity in IBD patients than in their healthy co-twins. Telling different T cell subtypes apart from each other was not possible.

Details on this clonotype: The antigen is undetermined.

Specimen: blood. This clonotype originated in a human donor with ulcerative colitis or Crohn's disease, or a healthy co-twin of an affected twin (not recorded which). The chain recombines TRBV7-3 with TRBJ2-1; TCRdb calls TRBD2, which cannot be checked without DNA. The CDR3 spells CASSKTLGRVSIPSGEQFF.